These T cell receptor beta chains were read from a single sample in a study of T cells in Graves' hyperthyroidism and ophthalmopathy. Via MiXCR, TCRdb re-called the multiplex PCR reads, giving one row per CDR3 protein. The sample lists under 350,000 distinct CDR3 sequences, about 17% occurring once. Sequenced material: blood. The receptor set was obtained from a woman aged 60 to 75 with Graves' ophthalmopathy. CDR3s include the opening cysteine and the closing phenylalanine or tryptophan. The D gene is left open where the match is weak. Size is stated for part of the rows, as once, few or many counts, or as a class when the clone is expanded.

v_call	d_call	j_call	clone_size	cdr3_nt	cdr3_aa
TRBV7-8	TRBD1	TRBJ2-3	many	TGTGCCAGCAGCTTAGACCGCGAATGGGGGACAGTAGGCACAGATACGCAGTATTTT	CASSLDREWGTVGTDTQYF
TRBV7-9	TRBD2	TRBJ2-5	many	TGTGCCAGCAGCCCCCCCGGGACTAGTGAAGAGACCCAGTACTTC	CASSPPGTSEETQYF
TRBV2	NA	TRBJ2-7	many	TGTGCCAGCAGTGATCGGGTCTTGATGGGCGAGCAGTACTTC	CASSDRVLMGEQYF
TRBV20-1	NA	TRBJ2-7	many	TGCAGTGCTAGAGAGGACGTTACCTACGAGCAGTACTTC	CSAREDVTYEQYF
TRBV20-1	TRBD1	TRBJ1-5	many	TGCAGTGCTAGAACTCCGACAGGGATGGTAAGTCAGCCCCAGCATTTT	CSARTPTGMVSQPQHF
TRBV30	NA	TRBJ1-3	NA	TGTGCCCGGGGGACCTCTGGAAACACCATATATTTT	CARGTSGNTIYF
TRBV19	NA	TRBJ1-1	NA	TGTGCCACCGCCCTTAAAGGGGGTACTGAAGCTTTCTTT	CATALKGGTEAFF
TRBV20-1	NA	TRBJ2-1	many	TGCAGTGCTGAATGGACGGGTAAGACTCTCAATGAGCAGTTCTTC	CSAEWTGKTLNEQFF
TRBV20-1	NA	TRBJ2-5	few	TGCAGTGCTAGAGGTAGAACACAGACCCAGTACTTC	CSARGRTQTQYF
TRBV20-1	TRBD1	TRBJ1-2	many	TGCAGTTCTATTACAGGGGGCAGGGACTATGGCTACACCTTC	CSSITGGRDYGYTF
TRBV27	NA	TRBJ2-3	many	TGTGCCAGCAGTCGCCCGTTCACAGATACGCAGTATTTT	CASSRPFTDTQYF
TRBV7-2	NA	TRBJ2-2	NA	TGTGCCAGCAGCTTAGACAGCACCGGGGAGCTGTTTTTT	CASSLDSTGELFF
TRBV18	NA	TRBJ1-2	NA	TGTGCCAGCTCACCCATACCCGAGTTCGGCTATGGCTACACCTTC	CASSPIPEFGYGYTF
TRBV18	TRBD1	TRBJ2-5	NA	TGTGCCAGCTCACTTACCGGGACAGGGGCGCGGACCCAGTACTTC	CASSLTGTGARTQYF
TRBV20-1	TRBD1	TRBJ1-4	NA	TGTAGTGCAGATTCCGACCGGGACAGGATCGGGAAACTGTTTTTT	CSADSDRDRIGKLFF
TRBV9	NA	TRBJ1-1	NA	TGTGCCAGCAGCGTAATGGGAGGGGCGGATGAAGCTTTCTTT	CASSVMGGADEAFF
TRBV11-2	NA	TRBJ2-5	many	TGTGCCAGCAGCTTAGATTTCGAAGAGACCCAGTACTTC	CASSLDFEETQYF
TRBV7-2	TRBD1	TRBJ1-5	NA	TGTGCCAGCAGCTATTCCACAGGGGGCAATCAGCCCCAGCATTTT	CASSYSTGGNQPQHF
TRBV12-3/TRBV12-4	NA	TRBJ2-5	NA	TGTGCCAGCAGCCTGGACCGCTGGGGTAAGGAGACCCAGTACTTC	CASSLDRWGKETQYF
TRBV11-2	NA	TRBJ2-5	many	TGTGCCAGCAGCTTAGCGAGGGGAGTGGGGTATCAAGAGACCCAGTACTTC	CASSLARGVGYQETQYF
TRBV19	NA	TRBJ1-6	few	TGTGCCAGTAGTCTATCCCTCCGGGCGAGCTCCTATAATTCACCCCTCCACTTT	CASSLSLRASSYNSPLHF
TRBV7-2	NA	TRBJ2-7	NA	TGTGCCAGCAGTCGAGTGGGGCGGGGCTCCTACGAGCAGTACTTC	CASSRVGRGSYEQYF
TRBV5-1	NA	TRBJ1-5	many	TGCGCCAGCAGAATGGACAGCAATCAGCCCCAGCATTTT	CASRMDSNQPQHF
TRBV5-1	NA	TRBJ2-3	NA	TGCGCCAGCAGGGGGGGATCCGGGAGTGTCTCAGATACGCAGTATTTT	CASRGGSGSVSDTQYF
TRBV13	NA	TRBJ2-3	NA	TGTGCCAGCAGCTTGATTAGAGGGAGTGAAGATACGCAGTATTTT	CASSLIRGSEDTQYF
TRBV6-1	NA	TRBJ2-4	NA	TGTGCCAGCACGACGGGGCCCTCCCTAGCCAAAAACATTCAGTACTTC	CASTTGPSLAKNIQYF
TRBV6-2/TRBV6-3	NA	TRBJ2-5	NA	TGTGCCAGCGCAATCAGGGGACGAGAGACCCAGTACTTC	CASAIRGRETQYF
TRBV5-1	NA	TRBJ2-2	many	TGCGCCAGCAGCCAGGCACAGGGAGGCACCGGGGAGCTGTTTTTT	CASSQAQGGTGELFF
TRBV5-1	TRBD1	TRBJ1-6	few	TGCGCCAGCAGCTTGGGGACAGGGGGCTCCTATAATTCACCCCTCCACTTT	CASSLGTGGSYNSPLHF
TRBV6-5	NA	TRBJ2-7	many	TGTGCCAGCAGTTACTCGACGGGGACGCTCCACGAGCAGTACTTC	CASSYSTGTLHEQYF
TRBV7-2	TRBD2	TRBJ2-2	few	TGTGCCAGCAGCTTAGCTTTCTGGACTAGCGGGTCCGGGGAGCTGTTTTTT	CASSLAFWTSGSGELFF
TRBV12-5	TRBD1	TRBJ2-5	many	TGTGCTAGTGGTTTGGCGGACAGGGAGACCCAGTACTTC	CASGLADRETQYF
TRBV20-1	NA	TRBJ1-6	NA	TGCAGTGCTAGGGTTACAGACCTATTTTCACCCCTCCACTTT	CSARVTDLFSPLHF
TRBV18	NA	TRBJ2-3	many	TGTGCCAGTCAACCTGGGCGGGGACCTAGCACAGATACGCAGTATTTT	CASQPGRGPSTDTQYF
TRBV7-2	TRBD1	TRBJ1-6	many	TGTGCCAGCAGCGCAGGGGGGGGCTCACCCCTCCACTTT	CASSAGGGSPLHF
TRBV28	TRBD1	TRBJ2-2	many	TGTGCCAGCATGGAACAGGGGGGCACCGGGGAGCTGTTTTTT	CASMEQGGTGELFF
TRBV28	NA	TRBJ2-7	NA	TGTGCCAGCAGTTCCCAGCGGAAAACCTCCTACGAGCAGTACTTC	CASSSQRKTSYEQYF
TRBV12-3/TRBV12-4	TRBD1	TRBJ1-2	NA	TGTGCCAGCAGTCCTGGGACAGGGGGCTTAGGCTACACCTTC	CASSPGTGGLGYTF
TRBV9	NA	TRBJ1-1	many	TGTGCCAGCAGCGCCGGGGTTACGAACACTGAAGCTTTCTTT	CASSAGVTNTEAFF
TRBV7-9	NA	TRBJ2-7	NA	TGTGCCAGCAGCTTTCCCCTAATCCCCGGCGAGCAGTACTTC	CASSFPLIPGEQYF
TRBV6-2/TRBV6-3	NA	TRBJ2-7	many	TGTGCCAGCAGTGACTTGGAGTTCCGGGCCGAGCAGTACTTC	CASSDLEFRAEQYF
TRBV5-6	TRBD2	TRBJ2-1	NA	TGTGCCAGCAGCTTGGTGGGGCTAGCGGGGGACCAACACAATGAGCAGTTCTTC	CASSLVGLAGDQHNEQFF
TRBV28	TRBD1	TRBJ1-5	few	TGTGCCAGCAGGCCCCGCGGGACAGGTAATCAGCCCCAGCATTTT	CASRPRGTGNQPQHF
TRBV3-1	NA	TRBJ1-5	NA	TGTGCCAGCAGCCAGTGGAGTAGCAATCAGCCCCAGCATTTT	CASSQWSSNQPQHF
TRBV5-1	NA	TRBJ1-1	many	TGCGCCAGCAGCGATCGACCCGGCTCGGACACTGAAGCTTTCTTT	CASSDRPGSDTEAFF